The 17 T cell receptor beta chains below were found in one sample sequenced in a study of OX40 agonist ivuxolimab in advanced cancers. Only in-frame clones appear in the TCRdb table, and some are missing; sequencing was by immunoSEQ multiplex PCR. The sample includes 75,000 to 95,000 clones, 70% to 90% of them seen just once. Sample: CD4+ or CD8+ T cells sorted from blood, taken in a trial of the OX40 agonist ivuxolimab. The receptors shown here come from an adult with an advanced solid tumor such as melanoma, head and neck, liver or kidney cancer.

The rearrangement links TRBV7-4 to TRBJ1-2, with D possibly matching TRBD1 (5 bases). Germline values: CDR1 SGHVT, CDR2 SQSDAQ. Trimming shortened V by 6 bases and J by 0 bases, and 20 bases separated the two germline ends. This CDR3 has 17 residues. CDR3 sequence reads: CASSPTGGFCSNYGYTF. The CDR3 DNA reads as TGTGCCAGCAGTCCTACCGGGGGTTTCTGTTCTAACTATGGCTACACCTTC.

The chain is built from TRBV5-5 and TRBJ2-3; D gene uncertain. Germline values: CDR1 SGHKS, CDR2 YYEKEE (reference sequence). This CDR3 has 15 residues. Trimming took 4 bases from V and 0 from J, leaving 12 bases between them. The CDR3 bases are TGTGCCAGCAGCCCCTCTGGTACTAGCACAGATACGCAGTATTTT. Translation: CASSPSGTSTDTQYF. Drawing the rest from reference TRBV5-5 and TRBJ2-3, the complete variable domain is DAGVTQSPTHLIKTRGQQVTLRCSPISGHKSVSWYQQVLGQGPQFIFQYYEKEERGRGNFPDRFSARQFPNYSSELNVNALLLGDSALYLCASSPSGTSTDTQYFGPGTRLTVL.

The rearrangement links TRBV10-3 to TRBJ1-5; D not resolved. Deletions cut 7 bases from V and 5 bases from J, with 9 bases between. This CDR3 spans 12 amino acids. Per germline, CDR1 ENHRY and CDR2 SYGVKD. CDR3 coding DNA: TGTGCCATCAAAGGGAGCGATCAGCCCCAGCATTTT. Translation: CAIKGSDQPQHF.

The chain couples TRBV19 to TRBJ1-5; 9 bases agree with TRBD1. Per germline, CDR1 LNHDA and CDR2 SQIVND (reference sequence). V lost 10 bases and J lost 4; bases outside the gene matches: 8. There are 14 residues in the CDR3. The CDR3 sequence is CATTYGQGNQPQHF. The CDR3 nucleotides read TGTGCCACTACTTATGGACAGGGGAATCAGCCCCAGCATTTT.

The V and J genes are TRBV12-5 and TRBJ2-1; TRBD2 matches 14 bases. Germline-derived CDR1 and CDR2 are LGHNT and FRNRAP. After removal of 11 bases from V and 0 bases from J, the junction contained 12 bases not matched to a gene. This CDR3 has 18 amino acids. The CDR3 bases are TGTGCTCCAAGTCAGACTAGCGGGAGGGTTAGCTCCTACAATGAGCAGTTCTTC. This codes for CAPSQTSGRVSSYNEQFF. Full variable domain (remainder filled in from reference TRBV12-5 and TRBJ2-1): DARVTQTPRHKVTEMGQEVTMRCQPILGHNTVFWYRQTMMQGLELLAYFRNRAPLDDSGMPKDRFSAEMPDATLATLKIQPSEPRDSAVYFCAPSQTSGRVSSYNEQFFGPGTRLTVL.

The CDR3 loop is CAISESTAEQYV. Here the CDR3 DNA reads TGTGCCATCAGTGAGTCAACAGCAGAGCAGTACGTC. The V call is TRBV10-3, the J call TRBJ2-7, with D unclear. The CDR3 contains 12 residues. V lost 0 bases and J 7 bases, leaving 7 bases between the germline ends. Germline values: CDR1 ENHRY, CDR2 SYGVKD.

The chain joins TRBV6-1 to TRBJ1-6; 7 bases agree with TRBD1. Trimming took 5 bases from V and 8 from J; bases not matched to a gene: 6. The CDR3 runs 14 residues. The germline V gene has CDR1 MNHNS and CDR2 SASEGT. The CDR3 region is CASSYRGLDSPLHF. The CDR3 DNA reads as TGTGCCAGCAGTTATAGGGGGCTCGATTCACCCCTCCACTTT.

This sequence joins TRBV5-1 and TRBJ1-1; 7 nucleotides align to TRBD1. Germline V gives CDR1 SGHRS, CDR2 YFSETQ. This CDR3 spans 15 amino acids. V lost 4 bases to trimming and J lost 4 bases; unmatched junction nucleotides: 10. The CDR3, as DNA: TGCGCCAGCAGCCAACAACAGGGGATAGGCACTGAAGCTTTCTTT. It codes for CASSQQQGIGTEAFF.

The rearrangement joins TRBV5-1 to TRBJ2-2; no firm D call. Germline V gene data show CDR1 as SGHRS and CDR2 as YFSETQ. This CDR3 has 14 amino acids. Trimming stripped 0 bases from V and 4 bases from J, with 7 bases between. CDR3 nucleotides: TGCGCCAGCAGCTTGGGACTGTTCACCGGGGAGCTGTTTTTT. This translates into CASSLGLFTGELFF.

This clone occurred once. The chain employs TRBV20-1 and TRBJ2-1; no clear D. With 3 bases removed from V and 5 bases from J, the gap between germline ends came to 5 bases. CDR1 and CDR2 from the germline V gene are DFQATT and SNEGSKA (reference sequence). The CDR3 extends over 11 amino acids. The CDR3 DNA sequence: TGCAGTGCTAGGGTTAACAATGAGCAGTTCTTC. As protein: CSARVNNEQFF.

This rearrangement joins TRBV27 to TRBJ2-1; 8 bases align to TRBD2. This CDR3 spans 14 amino acids. Per the germline V gene, CDR1 is MNHEY and CDR2 is SMNVEV (reference sequence). The ends lost 4 bases at V and 8 bases at J; junction bases unmatched: 7. This CDR3 is CASSSSGSLYEQFF. DNA of the CDR3: TGTGCCAGCAGTTCCAGCGGGAGTTTGTATGAGCAGTTCTTC.

The chain joins TRBV5-5 to TRBJ1-1; possibly TRBD1 for D (6 bases). CDR3 length: 15 residues. The germline V gene encodes CDR1 SGHKS and CDR2 YYEKEE (reference sequence). Trimming took 2 bases from V and 0 from J, leaving 11 bases between them. CDR3 sequence: CASSLGQRMNTEAFF. CDR3 sequence (DNA): TGTGCCAGCAGCTTAGGACAGCGCATGAACACTGAAGCTTTCTTT.

CDR3 coding DNA: TGCGCCAGCAGCAGCAGACTTAGCGGGAGTAGAGAGACCCAGTACTTC. This encodes CASSSRLSGSRETQYF. V gene TRBV5-1 combines with J gene TRBJ2-5; 9 bases align to TRBD2. Germline V lookup: CDR1 SGHRS, CDR2 YFSETQ. The CDR3 spans 16 residues. The J segment lost 4 bases and the V segment lost 4 bases, leaving 11 bases of the junction unmatched.

The J gene is TRBJ1-3, the V gene TRBV19; D unclear. V lost 3 bases to trimming and J lost 2 bases, with 11 bases between them. The germline V gene encodes CDR1 LNHDA and CDR2 SQIVND (reference sequence). The CDR3 is 15 residues long. Here the CDR3 DNA reads TGTGCCAGTAGTATTGGAATGGGAACTGGAAACACCATATATTTT. This codes for CASSIGMGTGNTIYF.

This sequence joins TRBV7-6 and TRBJ2-2; unclear D gene. V lost 2 bases and J 1 base, leaving 11 bases between the germline ends. The CDR3 consists of 16 residues. Germline CDR1 and CDR2: SGHVS and FNYEAQ. CDR3: CASSLYGPRNTGELFF. The DNA of the CDR3 is TGTGCCAGCAGCTTATATGGACCGAGGAACACCGGGGAGCTGTTTTTT.

This rearrangement joins TRBV11-2 to TRBJ2-1; unclear D gene. Germline V gene sequence: CDR1 SGHAT, CDR2 FQNNGV. The CDR3 extends over 11 amino acids. V was pared by 2 bases and J by 10 bases, with 6 bases between. The CDR3 DNA sequence: TGTGCCAGCAGCTTATTAGGAGAGCAGTTCTTC. This codes for CASSLLGEQFF.

This clone was detected many times. This chain links TRBV7-9 with TRBJ2-3; tentatively, D is TRBD2 (6 bases). With 5 bases removed from V and 2 bases from J, the gap between germline ends came to 11 bases. This CDR3 comprises 14 residues. CDR1 SEHNR and CDR2 FQNEAQ come from the germline V gene (reference sequence). This CDR3 is CASSKSGSTDTQYF. The CDR3 DNA reads TGTGCCAGCAGCAAGAGCGGGTCCACAGATACGCAGTATTTT.